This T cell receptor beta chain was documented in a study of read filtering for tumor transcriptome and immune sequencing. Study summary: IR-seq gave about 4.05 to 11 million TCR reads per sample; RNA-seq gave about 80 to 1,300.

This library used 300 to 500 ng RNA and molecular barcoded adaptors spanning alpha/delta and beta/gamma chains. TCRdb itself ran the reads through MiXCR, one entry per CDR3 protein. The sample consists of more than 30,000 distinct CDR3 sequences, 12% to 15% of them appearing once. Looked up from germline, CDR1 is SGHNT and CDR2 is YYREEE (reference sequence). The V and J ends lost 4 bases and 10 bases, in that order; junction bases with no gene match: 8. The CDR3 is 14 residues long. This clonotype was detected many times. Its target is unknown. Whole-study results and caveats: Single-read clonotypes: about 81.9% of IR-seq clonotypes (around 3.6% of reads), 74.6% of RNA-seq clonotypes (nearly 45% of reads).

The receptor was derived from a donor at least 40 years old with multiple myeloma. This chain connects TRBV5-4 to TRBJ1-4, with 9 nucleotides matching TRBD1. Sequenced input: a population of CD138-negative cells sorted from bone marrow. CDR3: CASSRTGERGKLFF. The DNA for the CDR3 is TGTGCCAGCAGCCGGACAGGGGAGAGGGGAAAACTGTTTTTT.